This passage covers 17 T cell receptor beta chains from one sample sequenced in a study of shared clonotypes between healthy human individuals. TCRdb's table, derived via immunoSEQ multiplex PCR, lists solely in-frame clones and lacks some. The sample has 600,000 to 750,000 clones; over 60% are singletons. The source material was memory CD4+ T cells sorted from blood. The subset: CD45RA-negative fraction. The receptors were sampled from a woman in her thirties in good health.

The CDR3 nucleotides are TGTGCCAGCAGCGACAGGGAGGGTTACGAGCAGTACTTC. Translated, it gives CASSDREGYEQYF. The rearrangement joins TRBV6-6 to TRBJ2-7; D assignment may be TRBD1 or TRBD2 (7 bases each). The germline V gene encodes CDR1 MNHNY and CDR2 SVGAGI (reference sequence). The CDR3 is made up of 13 amino acids. Trimming stripped 6 bases from V and 4 bases from J, with 13 bases between.

This chain connects TRBV5-1 to TRBJ1-4; maybe TRBD1 (6 bases). This CDR3 contains 14 residues. Germline CDR1 reads SGHRS; CDR2 reads YFSETQ. The V end was cut by 4 bases, the J end by 5 bases, with 12 bases between. CDR3 residues: CASSPDSQNEKLFF. The CDR3 bases are TGCGCCAGCAGCCCGGACAGCCAGAATGAAAAACTGTTTTTT.

This clone was detected many times. The identical CDR3 is also encoded by other nucleotide sequences in the sample. This chain links TRBV18 with TRBJ1-5; D is possibly TRBD1 (6 bases). V shed 5 bases and J shed 4 bases, with 12 bases lying between them. This CDR3 spans 14 amino acids. Looked up from germline, CDR1 is KGHSH and CDR2 is LQKENI. The CDR3 DNA reads as TGTGCCAGCTCATCAACGGGGGCAAATCAGCCCCAGCATTTT. Translating it yields CASSSTGANQPQHF.

This clone was observed a few times. The CDR3 sequence is CASSLVGRGGEETQYF. Written as DNA, the CDR3 is TGTGCCAGCAGCTTGGTCGGCAGGGGTGGGGAAGAGACCCAGTACTTC. The gene calls are TRBV5-4 and TRBJ2-5, with a tentative D call TRBD1 (6 bases). CDR1 and CDR2 from the germline V gene are SGHNT and YYREEE (reference sequence). This CDR3 has 16 residues. Trimming stripped 0 bases from V and 3 bases from J, with 15 bases between.

The rearrangement uses TRBV5-4 and TRBJ2-5; TRBD1 might be the D (6 bases). The CDR3 is 15 amino acids. Germline V lookup: CDR1 SGHNT, CDR2 YYREEE (reference sequence). The ends were cut back, 1 base at V and 4 bases at J, with 14 bases in the middle. The CDR3 nucleotides are TGTGCCAGCAGCTTGCGTCAGGGGTTTACAGAGACCCAGTACTTC. Its translation: CASSLRQGFTETQYF.

This clone was counted between two and nine times. The CDR3 coding sequence is TGTGCCAGCAGCTTAGGGGAGGGCCTGTTTAATTCCTACGAGCAGTACTTC. This translates into CASSLGEGLFNSYEQYF. The genes are TRBV11-2 and TRBJ2-7, with 7 positions matching TRBD2. The CDR3 contains 17 residues. V lost 1 base to trimming and J lost 1 base; unmatched junction nucleotides: 10. In germline, CDR1 is SGHAT, CDR2 FQNNGV.

The chain carries TRBV5-1 and TRBJ2-7; either TRBD1 or TRBD2 may supply D (5 bases each). This CDR3 spans 15 amino acids. Trimming cost V 5 bases and J 1 base, with 16 bases left between them. CDR1 and CDR2 from the germline V gene are SGHRS and YFSETQ. CDR3 DNA sequence: TGCGCCAGCAGGTTCGTGGGGGAAAGTTCCTACGAGCAGTACTTC. Amino acid sequence: CASRFVGESSYEQYF.

V is TRBV28 and J is TRBJ2-2, with no clear D. V was shortened by 5 bases and J by 6 bases, with 19 bases between the two germline ends. Germline-derived CDR1 and CDR2 are MDHEN and SYDVKM. This CDR3 is built from 16 residues. The CDR3 spells CASSLPLGDPPGELFF. The CDR3 DNA reads TGTGCCAGCAGTCTACCCCTGGGCGATCCCCCCGGGGAGCTGTTTTTT.

The rearrangement links TRBV30 to TRBJ1-2, with D unclear. The CDR3 has 12 amino acids. V was shortened by 2 bases and J by 4 bases, with 8 bases between the two germline ends. Germline CDR1 reads GTSNPN; CDR2 reads SVGIG (reference sequence). Here the CDR3 reads CAWSSGIYGYTF. The DNA of the CDR3 is TGTGCCTGGAGTAGTGGAATCTATGGCTACACCTTC. The whole variable domain, remainder taken from reference TRBV30 and TRBJ1-2, is SQTIHQWPATLVQPVGSPLSLECTVEGTSNPNLYWYRQAAGRGLQLLFYSVGIGQISSEVPQNLSASRPQDRQFILSSKKLLLSDSGFYLCAWSSGIYGYTFGSGTRLTVV.

This rearrangement joins TRBV25-1 to TRBJ2-3, with D unclear. Trimming shortened V by 0 bases and J by 4 bases, and 14 bases separated the two germline ends. Germline lookup yields CDR1 MGHDK and CDR2 SYGVNS. The CDR3 covers 16 residues. In DNA, the CDR3 is TGTGCCAGCAGTGAATACCTCTACCTGGGTTCAGATACGCAGTATTTT. This codes for CASSEYLYLGSDTQYF.

A few counts support this clone. Other DNA sequences in this sample translate to the same CDR3. V and J are TRBV28 and TRBJ2-7; D gene ambiguous. Deletions cut 3 bases from V and 4 bases from J, with 4 bases between. The CDR3 runs to 11 residues. Germline CDR1 MDHEN, CDR2 SYDVKM. CDR3 protein: CASSFKYEQYF. The CDR3 coding sequence is TGTGCCAGCAGTTTCAAGTACGAGCAGTACTTC.

The CDR3 region is CASSPTLGTGRSYNEQFF. CDR3 DNA sequence: TGCGCCAGCAGCCCGACCCTCGGGACAGGTAGATCCTACAATGAGCAGTTCTTC. This chain joins TRBV5-1 and TRBJ2-1, with TRBD1 identical over 8 bases. V dropped 4 bases and J dropped 1; count of bases not matched to a gene: 13. This CDR3 spans 18 amino acids. Germline V gives CDR1 SGHRS, CDR2 YFSETQ.

This chain uses TRBV5-1 with TRBJ2-7; 14 bases map to TRBD2. After removal of 4 bases from V and 7 bases from J, the junction contained 7 bases not matched to a gene. This CDR3 has 15 residues. CDR1 SGHRS and CDR2 YFSETQ come from the germline V gene. CDR3 coding DNA: TGCGCCAGCAGCCCGGGACTAGCGGGAGTAGCGGAGCAGTACTTC. Protein: CASSPGLAGVAEQYF.

J is TRBJ1-1 and V is TRBV7-9; no firm D call. Germline lookup yields CDR1 SEHNR and CDR2 FQNEAQ (reference sequence). The CDR3 loop spans 13 amino acids. The V gene lost 4 bases and the J gene lost 4 bases, with 10 bases spanning the gap. The CDR3 bases are TGTGCCAGCAGCTCCGGCGTGGGCACTGAAGCTTTCTTT. Amino acid sequence: CASSSGVGTEAFF.

This clone was observed a handful of times. J is TRBJ1-4 and V is TRBV19, with D unresolved. Germline V gene data show CDR1 as LNHDA and CDR2 as SQIVND (reference sequence). This CDR3 region has 15 residues. Trimming pared 2 bases from V and 3 bases from J, leaving 10 bases between. As DNA, the CDR3 is TGTGCCAGTAGTATAAGGGCCGTGGCTAATGAAAAACTGTTTTTT. It yields the protein CASSIRAVANEKLFF.

The chain recombines TRBV7-2 with TRBJ2-7, with 10 bases aligning to TRBD2. This CDR3 spans 15 amino acids. V lost 3 bases to trimming and J lost 2 bases; unmatched junction nucleotides: 4. Germline V gives CDR1 SGHTA, CDR2 FQGNSA. The CDR3 spells CASSFGLAATYEQYF. Written as DNA, the CDR3 is TGTGCCAGCAGCTTTGGACTAGCGGCTACCTACGAGCAGTACTTC.

This rearrangement joins TRBV21-1 to TRBJ1-1; TRBD1, the table's D call, lacks a check against the DNA. TRBV21-1 is reported as a pseudogene. This CDR3 spans 15 amino acids. The CDR3 DNA follows: TGTGCCAGCAGCACGAGACAGAGCAAGGACACTGAAGCTTTCTTT. Translating it yields CASSTRQSKDTEAFF.